The 8 T cell receptor beta chains presented below share a single source sample, sequenced in a study of cytomegalovirus exposure and HLA in healthy donors. TCRdb keeps only in-frame clones here, not all; method: immunoSEQ multiplex PCR. The sample consists of some 100,000 clones, roughly 86% of them appearing once. The sample was PBMCs. These receptors came from a man aged 18 to 30 in good health and CMV-seronegative.

The rearrangement joins TRBV6-5 to TRBJ2-3; 12 bases agree with TRBD1. The germline gives CDR1 MNHEY, CDR2 SVGAGI. This CDR3 is 16 amino acids long. J gave up 5 bases and V 2 bases, and 5 bases lay outside the gene matches. The CDR3 coding sequence is TGTGCCAGCAGTTACGGGGACAGGGGGCCGCAAGATACGCAGTATTTT. This translates into CASSYGDRGPQDTQYF.

The chain joins TRBV6-1 to TRBJ1-2; D not resolved. Germline loops: CDR1 MNHNS, CDR2 SASEGT. CDR3 size: 14 residues. Trimming took off 7 bases at V and 8 bases at J, with 20 bases between the two ends. The CDR3 nucleotides are TGTGCCAGCACCCTTAGGGCCGATTCGGGAGGCTACACCTTC. Translating gives CASTLRADSGGYTF.

In DNA form, the CDR3 reads TGTGCCAGCAGCATCCGACAGGGTGGTAATCAGCCCCAGCATTTT. Amino acids: CASSIRQGGNQPQHF. J is TRBJ1-5 and V is TRBV21-1; the D call of TRBD1 is as the table states it, not checked on the DNA. TRBV21-1 is tagged as a pseudogene. This CDR3 region has 15 residues.

V is TRBV27 and J is TRBJ2-7; TRBD1 aligns across 7 bases. Germline V gene sequence: CDR1 MNHEY, CDR2 SMNVEV (reference sequence). CDR3 size: 16 residues. With 4 bases clipped from V and 0 bases from J, the junction kept 9 bases outside the gene matches. The CDR3 region is CASSSADRSGSYEQYF. As DNA, the CDR3 is TGTGCCAGCAGTTCCGCGGACAGGTCGGGCTCCTACGAGCAGTACTTC.

This clone was seen once. The chain links TRBV27 to TRBJ2-1; TRBD1 matches at 8 bases. J gave up 8 bases and V 7 bases, and 13 bases lay outside the gene matches. Germline V gene lookup returns CDR1 MNHEY and CDR2 SMNVEV (reference sequence). The CDR3 loop spans 15 amino acids. In DNA, the CDR3 is TGTGCCAGCATGGGGCAGGGGGCCATAATAGATGAGCAGTTCTTC. It yields the protein CASMGQGAIIDEQFF.

This chain connects TRBV6-1 to TRBJ2-2; D might be TRBD2 (5 bases). This CDR3 is 13 amino acids long. Trimming took 7 bases from V and 3 from J, leaving 9 bases between them. CDR1 and CDR2 (germline): MNHNS, SASEGT. CDR3 sequence (DNA): TGTGCCAGCAACAAGAGGGACACCGGGGAGCTGTTTTTT. Translated: CASNKRDTGELFF.

This chain's CDR3 is CASSPTRGANTEAFF. The CDR3 coding sequence is TGCGCCAGCAGCCCGACTAGAGGGGCGAACACTGAAGCTTTCTTT. V usage is TRBV5-1 and J usage is TRBJ1-1, with D tentatively TRBD1 (5 bases). CDR3 size: 15 residues. From germline, CDR1 is SGHRS and CDR2 YFSETQ. V was trimmed by 4 bases and J by 1 base, leaving 14 bases between them.

As to this clone: Other DNA sequences from this sample encode an identical CDR3 as well. The V gene is TRBV6-5, the J gene TRBJ2-7, with 14 bases matching TRBD2. The CDR3 covers 14 residues. Germline CDR1 MNHEY, CDR2 SVGAGI. The trim removed 6 bases at V and 3 bases at J, leaving 1 base unmatched. CDR3 in DNA: TGTGCCAGCAGAGGACTAGCGGGGGGCTACGAGCAGTACTTC. This translates into CASRGLAGGYEQYF.